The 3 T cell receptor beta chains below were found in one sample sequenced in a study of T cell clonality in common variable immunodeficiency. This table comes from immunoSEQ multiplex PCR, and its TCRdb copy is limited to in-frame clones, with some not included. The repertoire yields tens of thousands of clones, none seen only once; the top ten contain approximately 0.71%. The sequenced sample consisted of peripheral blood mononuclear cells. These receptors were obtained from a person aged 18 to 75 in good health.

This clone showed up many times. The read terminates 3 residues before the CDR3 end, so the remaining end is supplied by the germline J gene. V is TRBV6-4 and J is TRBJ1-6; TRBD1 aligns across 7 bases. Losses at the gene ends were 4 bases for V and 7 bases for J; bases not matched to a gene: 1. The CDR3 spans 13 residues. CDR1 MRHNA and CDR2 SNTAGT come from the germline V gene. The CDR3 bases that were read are TGTGCCAGCAGTGGGGACAGAAATTCACCC. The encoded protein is CASSGDRNSP. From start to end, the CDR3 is CASSGDRNSPLHF.

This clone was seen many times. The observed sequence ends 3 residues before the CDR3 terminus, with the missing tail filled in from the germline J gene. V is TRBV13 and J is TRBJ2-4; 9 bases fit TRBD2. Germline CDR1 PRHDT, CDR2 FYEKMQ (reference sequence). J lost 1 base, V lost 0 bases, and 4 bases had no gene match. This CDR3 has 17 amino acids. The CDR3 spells CASSLGGLASAKNIQYF. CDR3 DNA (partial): TGTGCCAGCAGCTTAGGGGGACTAGCCTCGGCCAAAAACATT. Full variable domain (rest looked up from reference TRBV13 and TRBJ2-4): AAGVIQSPRHLIKEKRETATLKCYPIPRHDTVYWYQQGPGQDPQFLISFYEKMQSDKGSIPDRFSAQQFSDYHSELNMSSLELGDSALYFCASSLGGLASAKNIQYFGAGTRLSVL.

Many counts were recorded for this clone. The CDR3 reads CASSQQTGALLNTEAFF. The DNA read from the CDR3 is TGTGCCAGCAGCCAACAGACAGGGGCCCTCTTGAACACTGAA. The chain combines TRBV4-2 with TRBJ1-1; 8 nucleotides line up with TRBD1. The read halts 3 residues ahead of the CDR3 end, with the missing end drawn from the germline J gene. The V gene end was trimmed by 2 bases and the J gene end by 0 bases; junction bases not matched to a gene: 8. Germline V gives CDR1 LGHNA, CDR2 YNFKEQ. The CDR3 extends over 17 amino acids.